These T cell receptor beta chains were read from a single sample in a study of cytomegalovirus exposure and HLA in healthy donors. Method: immunoSEQ multiplex PCR; TCRdb's copy keeps in-frame clones and lacks some. The sample lists more than 100,000 clones; around 69% were seen once. Sequenced: PBMCs. The receptor set was obtained from a woman in her thirties or forties in good health and CMV-seropositive. Each CDR3 is given with its conserved first and last residue. The D gene is left open where the match is weak. Expanded clones are given a class, and other clones once, few, many or no size at all.

CDR3aa,CDR3nt,abundance,v_gene,d_gene,j_gene
CASSPGGSGNTIYF,TGTGCCAGCAGCCCGGGTGGATCCGGAAACACCATATATTTT,-,TRBV28,-,TRBJ1-3
CASSRTGDTEAFF,TGTGCCAGCAGCAGGACAGGGGACACTGAAGCTTTCTTT,-,TRBV25-1,TRBD1,TRBJ1-1
CASSYPRNIQYF,TGTGCCAGCAGTTACCCGAGAAACATTCAGTACTTC,-,TRBV28,-,TRBJ2-4
CASSYGRDSYNEQFF,TGTGCCAGCAGTTACGGCAGGGACTCCTACAATGAGCAGTTCTTC,-,TRBV6-5,-,TRBJ2-1
CSAQRDRGTYEQYF,TGCAGCGCCCAGCGGGACAGGGGGACCTACGAGCAGTACTTC,-,TRBV29-1,TRBD1,TRBJ2-7
CASGRGPSIYEQYF,TGTGCCAGCGGCAGGGGTCCCTCCATCTACGAGCAGTACTTC,-,TRBV2,-,TRBJ2-7
CASSPKYGTSGNEQFF,TGTGCCAGCTCACCGAAATACGGGACTAGCGGGAATGAGCAGTTCTTC,-,TRBV18,TRBD2,TRBJ2-1
CASTLGLSGYNEQFF,TGTGCCAGCACCCTGGGACTAAGCGGATACAATGAGCAGTTCTTC,-,TRBV6-6,TRBD2,TRBJ2-1
CASRRRGDGEQYF,TGTGCCAGCAGGCGGCGGGGGGATGGTGAGCAGTACTTC,-,TRBV6-1,TRBD2,TRBJ2-7
CASSQDSGGAGTDTQYF,TGCGCCAGCAGCCAAGATTCCGGGGGGGCGGGGACAGATACGCAGTATTTT,-,TRBV4-1,TRBD2,TRBJ2-3
CASSPGNTYEQYF,TGTGCCAGCAGCCCCGGGAACACCTACGAGCAGTACTTC,-,TRBV5-4,-,TRBJ2-7
CASSSGLAGAGEQYF,TGCGCCAGCAGCTCAGGACTAGCGGGAGCCGGCGAGCAGTACTTC,-,TRBV5-1,TRBD2,TRBJ2-7
CASSSEIRGDEQFF,TGTGCCAGCAGTTCGGAGATCAGGGGGGATGAGCAGTTCTTC,-,TRBV27,-,TRBJ2-1
CASSIGTGEQYF,TGTGCCAGTAGTATAGGGACAGGGGAGCAGTACTTC,few,TRBV19,TRBD1,TRBJ2-7
CASSGQGAMNTEAFF,TGTGCCAGTTCGGGACAGGGGGCAATGAACACTGAAGCTTTCTTT,-,TRBV19,TRBD1,TRBJ1-1
CASRVRANTEAFF,TGTGCCAGCAGGGTCAGGGCAAACACTGAAGCTTTCTTT,-,TRBV2,-,TRBJ1-1
CASSLAGVYNEQFF,TGTGCCAGCAGTCTAGCGGGGGTCTACAATGAGCAGTTCTTC,few,TRBV6-5,TRBD2,TRBJ2-1
CASSPTRDSIYEQYF,TGTGCCAGCAGCCCAACCCGGGACAGCATCTACGAGCAGTACTTC,-,TRBV4-2,TRBD1,TRBJ2-7
CASSQAPGQGNEKLFF,TGTGCCAGCAGCCAAGCGCCGGGACAGGGAAATGAAAAACTGTTTTTT,few,TRBV4-2,TRBD1,TRBJ1-4
CASSQGLSGGAPYEQYF,TGTGCCAGCAGCCAAGGCCTTAGCGGGGGGGCGCCCTACGAGCAGTACTTC,-,TRBV4-2,TRBD2,TRBJ2-7
CASQRSGTSGRALTDTQYF,TGCGCCAGCCAAAGATCCGGGACTAGCGGGAGGGCCCTCACAGATACGCAGTATTTT,-,TRBV5-1,TRBD2,TRBJ2-3